The 19 T cell receptor beta chains given below trace back to one sample, sequenced in a study of T cells in Graves' hyperthyroidism and ophthalmopathy. It was RNA transcripts that yielded the amplified TCR beta CDR3 regions. The primer set for the first-round RT-PCR of the TCR CDR3 was HTBI. One entry per CDR3 protein, called by TCRdb with MiXCR from the multiplex PCR reads. The table lists some 370,000 distinct CDR3 sequences, around an eighth of them singletons. The sample comprised blood. All receptors derive from a man aged 45-65 years with Graves' ophthalmopathy.

The table lists this clonotype with many counts. The gene calls are TRBV28 and TRBJ2-7; perhaps TRBD1 as D (5 bases). V lost 5 bases and J 0 bases, leaving 11 bases between the germline ends. This CDR3 is built from 14 residues. Per germline, CDR1 MDHEN and CDR2 SYDVKM. The DNA of the CDR3 is TGTGCCAGCAGTAGTAGACAGAGCTCCTACGAGCAGTACTTC. It codes for CASSSRQSSYEQYF.

This clonotype was detected ten times or more. The chain uses TRBV12-3 or TRBV12-4 and TRBJ1-2; the D is unclear. CDR3 size: 13 residues. With 3 bases removed from V and 4 bases from J, the gap between germline ends came to 9 bases. This CDR3 is CASSFPEAYGYTF. The DNA of the CDR3 is TGTGCCAGCAGTTTCCCGGAAGCCTATGGCTACACCTTC.

This clonotype was observed many times. The chain couples TRBV7-9 to TRBJ1-2, with 10 bases aligning to TRBD1. The CDR3 extends over 15 amino acids. Germline V gene sequence: CDR1 SEHNR, CDR2 FQNEAQ (reference sequence). The trim removed 5 bases at V and 5 bases at J, leaving 8 bases unmatched. The CDR3 DNA reads as TGTGCCAGCAGCCTCGGACAGGGGGAGGTTTATGGCTACACCTTC. It encodes CASSLGQGEVYGYTF.

This clonotype was observed a handful of times. CDR3 region: CASSQLTSGYNEQFF. The CDR3, as DNA: TGTGCCAGCAGCCAGCTTACTAGCGGCTACAATGAGCAGTTCTTC. V and J are TRBV14 and TRBJ2-1; 8 positions match TRBD2. The germline CDR1 and CDR2 sequences are SGHDN and FVKESK. Trimming at V came to 3 bases and at J to 3 bases, leaving 4 bases not matched to a gene. The CDR3 is 15 amino acids.

The rearrangement joins TRBV20-1 to TRBJ2-1; 9 bases line up with TRBD2. In germline, CDR1 is DFQATT, CDR2 SNEGSKA (reference sequence). V was clipped by 3 bases and J by 8 bases; unmatched bases: 5. The CDR3 is 13 residues long. CDR3 region: CSASQREVHEQFF. The DNA of the CDR3 is TGCAGTGCTAGTCAGCGGGAGGTCCATGAGCAGTTCTTC.

In its sample, this clonotype was seen many times. The chain combines TRBV2 with TRBJ2-7, with TRBD2 identical over 11 bases. The J segment lost 6 bases and the V segment lost 6 bases, leaving 16 bases of the junction unmatched. The CDR3 spans 17 residues. Germline V gives CDR1 SNHLY, CDR2 FYNNEI. In DNA form, the CDR3 reads TGTGCCAGCAGGGCGATAGCGGGAGGGTCCGGAGCTTCCGAGCAGTACTTC. Translating gives CASRAIAGGSGASEQYF.

This clonotype was counted ten times or more. The rearrangement links TRBV5-1 to TRBJ2-2; 8 bases map to TRBD1. Germline trimming cut 5 bases from V and 6 bases from J; bases unmatched to any gene: 15. CDR3 length: 17 residues. From germline, CDR1 is SGHRS and CDR2 YFSETQ. The DNA of the CDR3 is TGCGCCAGCAGGCGATTTTTTCGACAGACAGGGGCCGGGGAGCTGTTTTTT. Translated: CASRRFFRQTGAGELFF. The full variable domain, its missing parts supplied by reference TRBV5-1 and TRBJ2-2, is KAGVTQTPRYLIKTRGQQVTLSCSPISGHRSVSWYQQTPGQGLQFLFEYFSETQRNKGNFPGRFSGRQFSNSRSEMNVSTLELGDSALYLCASRRFFRQTGAGELFFGEGSRLTVL.

This clonotype was observed many times. The chain has TRBV12-3 or TRBV12-4 and TRBJ2-1, with 10 bases aligning to TRBD2. This CDR3 contains 15 residues. The V segment lost 7 bases and the J segment 2 bases; nucleotides outside the gene matches: 5. The CDR3 DNA reads TGTGCCAGCACCCAGGGACTAGCGACCTACAATGAGCAGTTCTTC. Translated, it gives CASTQGLATYNEQFF.

This clonotype was recorded a few times. This sequence joins TRBV5-1 and TRBJ1-1; D possibly corresponds to TRBD1 (5 bases). Germline CDR1 is SGHRS and CDR2 is YFSETQ. The CDR3 totals 17 residues. The V and J ends lost 0 bases and 1 base respectively, with 16 bases between them. The CDR3 sequence: CASSLVRAGRQNTEAFF. In DNA, the CDR3 is TGCGCCAGCAGCTTGGTCCGGGCAGGGAGGCAGAACACTGAAGCTTTCTTT.

This clonotype came up many times. CDR3 loop: CASSFTQGSGYEQYF. The CDR3 region has the DNA TGTGCCAGCAGCTTCACACAGGGGTCTGGCTACGAGCAGTACTTC. The rearrangement joins TRBV11-2 to TRBJ2-7; 7 nucleotides agree with TRBD1. CDR1 and CDR2 (germline): SGHAT, FQNNGV. This CDR3 spans 15 amino acids. Unmatched junction bases numbered 8, after V lost 3 bases and J lost 3 bases.

This chain connects TRBV24-1 to TRBJ2-7; D not certain. Looked up from germline, CDR1 is KGHDR and CDR2 is SFDVKD. Trimming shortened V by 3 bases and J by 4 bases, and 6 bases separated the two germline ends. This CDR3 is 12 amino acids long. The CDR3 loop reads CATSDRIYEQYF. DNA for the CDR3: TGTGCCACCAGTGATCGGATATACGAGCAGTACTTC.

This clonotype was seen at least ten times. The chain has TRBV11-3 and TRBJ2-3, with D unresolved. V was clipped by 3 bases and J by 5 bases, with 9 bases between them. CDR1 is SGHNT and CDR2 is YENEEA in the germline V gene. The CDR3 has 13 residues. The CDR3 DNA follows: TGTGCCAGCAGCTTTAATCATGGAGATACGCAGTATTTT. Translated, it gives CASSFNHGDTQYF.

This chain uses TRBV2 with TRBJ1-5; the match to TRBD1 covers 9 bases. Trimming at V came to 7 bases and at J to 0 bases, leaving 10 bases not matched to a gene. Germline V gene lookup returns CDR1 SNHLY and CDR2 FYNNEI. This CDR3 comprises 17 residues. The CDR3 reads CASNGQGTPNSNQPQHF. DNA for the CDR3: TGTGCCAGCAACGGACAGGGGACTCCTAATAGCAATCAGCCCCAGCATTTT.

This clonotype turned up a few times. J is TRBJ1-2 and V is TRBV29-1; weak D call: TRBD1 (5 bases). The germline CDR1 and CDR2 sequences are SQVTM and ANQGSEA. V dropped 4 bases and J dropped 5 bases, with 8 bases sitting between them. This CDR3 region has 11 residues. This CDR3 is CSVAGEYGYTF. Written as DNA, the CDR3 is TGCAGCGTTGCGGGGGAGTATGGCTACACCTTC.

In this sample, this clonotype turned up many times. The gene calls are TRBV5-1 and TRBJ1-1; TRBD1 is a possible D gene (6 bases). Germline V lookup: CDR1 SGHRS, CDR2 YFSETQ. The CDR3 is 15 residues long. Trimming shortened V by 4 bases and J by 0 bases, and 13 bases separated the two germline ends. In DNA form, the CDR3 reads TGCGCCAGCAGCCAAAAAGACAGGTTGAACACTGAAGCTTTCTTT. This sequence encodes CASSQKDRLNTEAFF.

At least ten counts were recorded for this clonotype. The rearrangement joins TRBV7-9 to TRBJ2-2; a possible D gene is TRBD2 (5 bases). The CDR3 has 16 residues. V was shortened by 3 bases and J by 1 base, with 12 bases between the two germline ends. CDR1 and CDR2 (germline): SEHNR, FQNEAQ (reference sequence). The CDR3 protein is CASSLAGMGNTGELFF. The CDR3 nucleotides are TGTGCCAGCAGCTTGGCCGGGATGGGGAACACCGGGGAGCTGTTTTTT. Complete variable domain (other parts from reference TRBV7-9 and TRBJ2-2): DTGVSQNPRHKITKRGQNVTFRCDPISEHNRLYWYRQTLGQGPEFLTYFQNEAQLEKSRLLSDRFSAERPKGSFSTLEIQRTEQGDSAMYLCASSLAGMGNTGELFFGEGSRLTVL.

This clonotype was seen a handful of times. A much larger clone differs by one base, so this may be a read error. V gene TRBV27 combines with J gene TRBJ2-3; TRBD2 matches 11 bases. Per the germline V gene, CDR1 is MNHEY and CDR2 is SMNVEV (reference sequence). V trimming: 6 bases; J trimming: 0 bases; junction bases outside the gene matches: 2. CDR3 length: 15 residues. The CDR3 sequence: CASRGLADSTDTQYF. In DNA, the CDR3 is TGTGCCAGCAGGGGACTAGCGGATAGCACAGATACGCAGTATTTT.

In this sample, this clonotype turned up many times. The gene calls are TRBV11-1 and TRBJ2-7; D may be TRBD2 (6 bases). Germline values: CDR1 SGHAT, CDR2 FQDESV (reference sequence). The CDR3 spans 17 residues. Between the trimmed V and J ends, which lost 1 base and 2 bases, there was a span of 18 bases. As DNA, the CDR3 is TGTGCCAGCAGCTTAGGAGGAGGGCGGAACAACCCCTACGAGCAGTACTTC. It is translated as CASSLGGGRNNPYEQYF.

This clonotype was seen more than once but under ten times. The V call is TRBV9, the J call TRBJ2-3, with D uncertain. Germline V gene lookup returns CDR1 SGDLS and CDR2 YYNGEE. The CDR3 spans 12 residues. V was cut by 2 bases and J by 6 bases, with 7 bases left in between. CDR3 coding DNA: TGTGCCAGCAGCGTGTTTGGTGATACGCAGTATTTT. Protein product: CASSVFGDTQYF. Based on the CDR3 plus reference TRBV9 and TRBJ2-3, the full variable domain is DSGVTQTPKHLITATGQRVTLRCSPRSGDLSVYWYQQSLDQGLQFLIQYYNGEERAKGNILERFSAQQFPDLHSELNLSSLELGDSALYFCASSVFGDTQYFGPGTRLTVL.